The T cell receptor (beta chain) described here comes from a study of T-cell memory formation after mild COVID-19. Germline assignment: CDR1 SGHVS and CDR2 FQNEAQ. The CDR3 loop spans 15 amino acids. V was clipped by 4 bases and J by 7 bases, with 17 bases between them. The study, taken as a whole, reports: Clones contracting over day 15 to 85 were CD4/CD8 balanced, with later expanders leaning CD4+. There were some responding clones in pre-infection memory, which suggested that cross-reactive memory had joined.

In the case of this clonotype: Its antigen is unidentified.

Each CDR3 protein gets one entry after TCRdb re-called the 5' RACE reads with MiXCR. The data hold 300,000 to 350,000 distinct CDR3 sequences, with approximately 14% observed a single time. The sequence came from a man younger than 35 who had mild COVID-19 (a few samples of this study predate the infection). Cell type and time point are not known. This chain uses TRBV7-8 with TRBJ1-5; D not certain. The sample consisted of PBMCs or a T cell subset sorted from them (not recorded which). The CDR3 is CASSSNSATRQPQHF. CDR3 DNA sequence: TGTGCCAGCAGCTCCAATTCGGCTACCCGGCAGCCCCAGCATTTT.